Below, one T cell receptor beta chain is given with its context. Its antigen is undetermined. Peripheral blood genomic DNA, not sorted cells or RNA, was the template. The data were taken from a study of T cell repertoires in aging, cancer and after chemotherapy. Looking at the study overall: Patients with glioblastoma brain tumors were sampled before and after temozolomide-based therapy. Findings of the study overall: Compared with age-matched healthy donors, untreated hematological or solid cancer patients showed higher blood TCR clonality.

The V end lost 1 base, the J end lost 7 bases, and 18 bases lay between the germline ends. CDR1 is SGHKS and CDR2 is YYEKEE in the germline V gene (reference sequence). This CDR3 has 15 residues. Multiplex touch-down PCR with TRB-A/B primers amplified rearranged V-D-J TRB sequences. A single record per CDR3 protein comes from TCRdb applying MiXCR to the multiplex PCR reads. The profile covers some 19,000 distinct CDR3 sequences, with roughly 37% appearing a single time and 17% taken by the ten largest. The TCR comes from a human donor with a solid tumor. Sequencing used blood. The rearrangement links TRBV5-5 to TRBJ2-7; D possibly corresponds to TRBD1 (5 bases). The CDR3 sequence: CASSLTSSAREEQYF. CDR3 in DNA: TGTGCCAGCAGCTTGACGTCATCCGCCAGGGAAGAGCAGTACTTC.